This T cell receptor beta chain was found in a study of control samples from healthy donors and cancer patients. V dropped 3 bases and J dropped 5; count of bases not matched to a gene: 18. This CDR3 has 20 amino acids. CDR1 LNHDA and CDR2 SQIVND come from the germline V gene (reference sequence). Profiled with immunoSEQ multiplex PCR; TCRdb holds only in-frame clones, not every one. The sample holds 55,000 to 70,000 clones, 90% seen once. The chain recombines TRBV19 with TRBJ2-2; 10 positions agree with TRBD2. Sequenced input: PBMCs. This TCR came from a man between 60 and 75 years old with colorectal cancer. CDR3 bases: TGTGCCAGTAGTATCTCAGAGGGACTTCTAGCGGGGGCCGTTACCGGGGAGCTGTTTTTT. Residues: CASSISEGLLAGAVTGELFF.